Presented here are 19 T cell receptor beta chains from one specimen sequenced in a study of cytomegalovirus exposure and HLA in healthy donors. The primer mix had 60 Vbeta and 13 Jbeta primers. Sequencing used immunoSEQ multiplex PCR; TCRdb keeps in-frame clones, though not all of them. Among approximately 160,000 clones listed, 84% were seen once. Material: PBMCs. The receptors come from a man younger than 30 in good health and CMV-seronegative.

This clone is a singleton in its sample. CDR3: CATSRDLRKGLAGEETQYF. The CDR3 region has the DNA TGTGCCACCAGCAGAGATCTTAGAAAGGGACTAGCGGGGGAAGAGACCCAGTACTTC. The chain combines TRBV15 with TRBJ2-5, with 14 bases fitting TRBD2. There are 19 residues in the CDR3. In germline, CDR1 is LNHNV, CDR2 YYDKDF (reference sequence). Trimming cost V 0 bases and J 3 bases; bases outside gene matches: 9.

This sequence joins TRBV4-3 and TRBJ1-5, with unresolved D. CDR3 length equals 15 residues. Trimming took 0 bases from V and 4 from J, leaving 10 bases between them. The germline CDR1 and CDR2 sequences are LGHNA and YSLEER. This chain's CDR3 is CASSQDAGLNQPQHF. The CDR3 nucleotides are TGCGCCAGCAGCCAAGATGCAGGCTTGAATCAGCCCCAGCATTTT.

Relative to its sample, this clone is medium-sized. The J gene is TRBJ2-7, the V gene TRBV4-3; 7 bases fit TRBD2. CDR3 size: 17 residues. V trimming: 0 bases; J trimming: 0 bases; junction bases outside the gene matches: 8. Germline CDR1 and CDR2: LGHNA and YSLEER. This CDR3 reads CASSQDPTRGVSYEQYF. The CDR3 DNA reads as TGCGCCAGCAGCCAAGATCCAACCCGGGGGGTCTCCTACGAGCAGTACTTC.

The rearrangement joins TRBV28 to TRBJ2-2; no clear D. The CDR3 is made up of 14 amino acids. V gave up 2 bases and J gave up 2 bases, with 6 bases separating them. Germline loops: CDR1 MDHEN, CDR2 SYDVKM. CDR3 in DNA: TGTGCCAGCAGTTTACACAGAAACACCGGGGAGCTGTTTTTT. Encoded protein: CASSLHRNTGELFF.

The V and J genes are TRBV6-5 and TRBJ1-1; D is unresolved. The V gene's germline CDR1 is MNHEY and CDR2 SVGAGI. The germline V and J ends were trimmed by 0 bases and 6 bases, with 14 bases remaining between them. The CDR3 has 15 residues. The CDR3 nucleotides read TGTGCCAGCAGTTACTCGTCGGGGATTAACGCTGAAGCTTTCTTT. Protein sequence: CASSYSSGINAEAFF.

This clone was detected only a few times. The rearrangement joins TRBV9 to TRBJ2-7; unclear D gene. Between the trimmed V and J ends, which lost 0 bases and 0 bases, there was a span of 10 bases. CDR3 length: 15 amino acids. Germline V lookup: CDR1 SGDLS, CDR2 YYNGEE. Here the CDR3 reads CASSVGPEFSYEQYF. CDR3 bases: TGTGCCAGCAGCGTAGGGCCAGAATTCTCCTACGAGCAGTACTTC.

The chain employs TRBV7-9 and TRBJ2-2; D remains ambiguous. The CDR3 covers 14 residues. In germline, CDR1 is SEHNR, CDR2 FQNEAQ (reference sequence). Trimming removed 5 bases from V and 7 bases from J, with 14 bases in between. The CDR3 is CASSAVLDGGELFF. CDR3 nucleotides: TGTGCCAGCAGCGCGGTATTGGATGGCGGGGAGCTGTTTTTT.

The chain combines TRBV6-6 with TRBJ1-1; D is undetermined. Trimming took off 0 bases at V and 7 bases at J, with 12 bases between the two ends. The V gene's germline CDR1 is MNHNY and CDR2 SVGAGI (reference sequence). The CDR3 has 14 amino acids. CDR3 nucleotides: TGTGCCAGCAGTTACTCCGGGGAGATTGATGAAGCTTTCTTT. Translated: CASSYSGEIDEAFF.

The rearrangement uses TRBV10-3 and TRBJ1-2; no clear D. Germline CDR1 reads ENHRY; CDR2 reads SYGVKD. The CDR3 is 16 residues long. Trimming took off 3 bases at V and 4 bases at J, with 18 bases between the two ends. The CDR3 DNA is TGTGCCATCAGTGACCCGGAAGGCAGGCTGGTCTATGGCTACACCTTC. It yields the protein CAISDPEGRLVYGYTF.

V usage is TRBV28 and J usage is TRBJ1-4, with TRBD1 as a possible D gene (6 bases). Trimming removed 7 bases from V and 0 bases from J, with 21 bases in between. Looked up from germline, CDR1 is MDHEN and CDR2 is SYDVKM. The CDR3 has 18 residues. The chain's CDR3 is CASTRWGPTLATNEKLFF. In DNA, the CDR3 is TGTGCCAGCACCAGATGGGGGCCGACTCTTGCAACTAATGAAAAACTGTTTTTT. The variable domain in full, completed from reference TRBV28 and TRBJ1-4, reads DVKVTQSSRYLVKRTGEKVFLECVQDMDHENMFWYRQDPGLGLRLIYFSYDVKMKEKGDIPEGYSVSREKKERFSLILESASTNQTSMYLCASTRWGPTLATNEKLFFGSGTQLSVL.

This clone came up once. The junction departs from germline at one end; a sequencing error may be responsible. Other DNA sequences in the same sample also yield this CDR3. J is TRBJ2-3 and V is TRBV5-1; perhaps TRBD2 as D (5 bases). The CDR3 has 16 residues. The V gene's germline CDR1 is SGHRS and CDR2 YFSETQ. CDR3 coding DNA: TGTGCCAGCAGCTTGGAGGTAATGACTAGCACAGATACGCAGTATTTT. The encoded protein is CASSLEVMTSTDTQYF.

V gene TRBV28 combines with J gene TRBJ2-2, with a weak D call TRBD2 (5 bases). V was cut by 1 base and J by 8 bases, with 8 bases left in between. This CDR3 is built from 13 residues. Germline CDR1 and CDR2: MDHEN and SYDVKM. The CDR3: CASSLFGNGELFF. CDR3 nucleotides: TGTGCCAGCAGTTTATTCGGGAATGGGGAGCTGTTTTTT.

CDR3 nucleotides: TGCAGCGTGAGACAGGGAGCAGGAGATACGCAGTATTTT. It translates to CSVRQGAGDTQYF. V gene TRBV29-1 combines with J gene TRBJ2-3; 7 bases map to TRBD1. The CDR3 has 13 amino acids. Germline-derived CDR1 and CDR2 are SQVTM and ANQGSEA. J lost 5 bases, V lost 6 bases, and 8 bases had no gene match.

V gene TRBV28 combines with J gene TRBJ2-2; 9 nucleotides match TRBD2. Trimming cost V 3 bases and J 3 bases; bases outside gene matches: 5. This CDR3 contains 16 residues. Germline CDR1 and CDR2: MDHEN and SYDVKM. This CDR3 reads CASSFLTSGYTGELFF. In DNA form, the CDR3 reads TGTGCCAGCAGTTTTTTGACTAGCGGTTACACCGGGGAGCTGTTTTTT.

Here the CDR3 reads CASSYSKGGQETQYF. The CDR3 DNA sequence: TGTGCCAGCAGTTACTCGAAAGGGGGACAAGAGACCCAGTACTTC. The chain carries TRBV6-6 and TRBJ2-5; D might be TRBD1 (6 bases). This CDR3 is built from 15 residues. Germline V gene lookup returns CDR1 MNHNY and CDR2 SVGAGI (reference sequence). The V end was cut by 0 bases, the J end by 2 bases, with 10 bases between.

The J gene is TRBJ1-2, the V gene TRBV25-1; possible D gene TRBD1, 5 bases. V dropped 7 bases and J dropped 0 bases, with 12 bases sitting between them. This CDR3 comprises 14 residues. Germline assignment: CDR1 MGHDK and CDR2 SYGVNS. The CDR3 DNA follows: TGTGCCAGCACCGGGGGTGCAGCTAACTATGGCTACACCTTC. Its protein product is CASTGGAANYGYTF.

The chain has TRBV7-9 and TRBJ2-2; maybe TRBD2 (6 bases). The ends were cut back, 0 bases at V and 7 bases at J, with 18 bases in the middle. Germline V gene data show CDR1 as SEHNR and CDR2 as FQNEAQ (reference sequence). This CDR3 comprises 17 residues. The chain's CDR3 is CASSLAVRTQGGGELFF. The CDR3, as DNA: TGTGCCAGCAGCTTAGCGGTACGGACTCAGGGAGGCGGGGAGCTGTTTTTT.

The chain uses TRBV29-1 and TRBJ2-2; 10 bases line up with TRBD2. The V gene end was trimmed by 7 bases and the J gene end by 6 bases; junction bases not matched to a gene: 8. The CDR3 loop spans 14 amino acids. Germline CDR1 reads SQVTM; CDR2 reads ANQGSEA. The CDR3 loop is CSGNLAGAAGELFF. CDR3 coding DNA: TGCAGCGGGAACCTAGCGGGAGCAGCCGGGGAGCTGTTTTTT.

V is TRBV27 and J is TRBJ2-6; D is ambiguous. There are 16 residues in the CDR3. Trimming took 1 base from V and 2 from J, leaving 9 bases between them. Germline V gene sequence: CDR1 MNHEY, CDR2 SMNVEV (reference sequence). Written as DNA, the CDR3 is TGTGCCAGCAGTTTATATTGGCAACCTGGGGCCAACGTCCTGACTTTC. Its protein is CASSLYWQPGANVLTF.